Given below is one TCR beta chain in context. The antigen this receptor binds is unknown. The input lacks base qualities; no much larger clone sits a single base away. Genomic DNA was isolated from the sorted cells so that the TCRbeta CDR3 region could be sequenced. The immunoSEQ Assay was used for sequencing of TCRbeta CDR3 regions. TCRdb retrieved this table from immuneACCESS and kept in-frame rearrangements only. Not all clones are present; in checked studies, unresolved V genes account for under half, and no reason is known for the remainder. For this sample the table gives fewer than 75,000 clones, of which approximately 89% were detected only once. The top ten constitute around 2.3% of the sample. This sample was taken from a study of OX40 agonist ivuxolimab in advanced cancers. Turning to the overall study: Ivuxolimab was a fully human IgG2 agonistic monoclonal antibody targeting the costimulatory receptor OX40 (CD134). The dose-escalation cohort was 82.7% male with a mean age of approximately 59 years, ranging from roughly 20 to 85. Patients were allowed to have had prior anti-PD-1, anti-PD-L1 or anti-CTLA-4 therapy, and less than 45% of the dose-escalation patients had previously received checkpoint inhibitors. Partial responses occurred in three dose-escalation patients: two with cutaneous melanoma and one with hepatocellular carcinoma. The paper reports the monotherapy dose-escalation portion (N of about 50 patients) of the phase I ivuxolimab trial. Among the roughly 54 dose-escalation patients, some 20 had hepatocellular carcinoma, 15 or so melanoma, 9 renal cell carcinoma and 9 head and neck cancer. Intravenous ivuxolimab was administered to patients every 2 weeks at six dose levels: 0.01, 0.1, 0.3, 1.5, 3 and 10 mg/kg. The point of sequencing TCRbeta in the periphery was to test whether ivuxolimab changed TCR sequence diversity and drove clonal T-cell expansion.

The trial excluded patients who had a history of autoimmune disease or were on systemic immunosuppression. Peripheral blood for TCR sequencing was drawn from every dose cohort at baseline, at cycle 4 day 1 and at cycle 7 day 1. The samples were drawn from a first-in-human, open-label, multicenter phase I dose-escalation trial of ivuxolimab. Adults with locally advanced or metastatic melanoma, renal cell carcinoma, hepatocellular carcinoma or head and neck squamous cell carcinoma were enrolled in the trial. Before TCR sequencing, CD4+ T cells and CD8+ T cells from peripheral blood were sorted into separate populations. The paper as a whole reports these results and caveats: In the 0.1-3.0 mg/kg groups, partial responders had among the lowest normalized peripheral clonal expansion, particularly in CD8+ T cells. After ivuxolimab, expanded clones were on average more numerous among CD8+ T cells than among CD4+ T cells. At doses from 0.1 to 3.0 mg/kg, clonal expansion was seen in both CD4+ and CD8+ blood T cells between baseline and week 6. The antigen specificity of the peripheral T cells that underwent clonal expansion was not determined. Low levels of normalized T-cell clonal expansion were also seen in some patients who did not respond.

Including cysteine and phenylalanine, the CDR3 has 12 amino acids. Only the CDR3 DNA stays, 36 bases, in frame from base 1. The junction shows trimming of 3 bases on V and 5 bases on J, plus 7 bases between the germline ends. For CDR1 and CDR2, the germline V gene lists SGHNT and YENEEA. The material was CD4+ or CD8+ T cells sorted from blood, obtained in a trial of the OX40 agonist ivuxolimab. The V and J segments used are TRBV11-3 and TRBJ1-1, with an unclear D gene assignment. The receptor's source is an adult with an advanced solid tumor such as melanoma, head and neck, liver or kidney cancer. The nucleotide sequence reads TGTGCCAGCAGCTTTGGGTGGACTGAAGCTTTCTTT. This translates into CASSFGWTEAFF.